This T cell receptor (beta chain) stems from a study of shared clonotypes between healthy human individuals. Study-wide results and caveats: Depth was large, yet rarefaction showed that sorted-subset sequencing was incomplete.

With regard to this clone: Its matching antigen is unknown.

The CDR3 is made up of 14 amino acids. Per the germline V gene, CDR1 is MRHNA and CDR2 is SNTAGT. With 4 bases removed from V and 5 bases from J, the gap between germline ends came to 12 bases. Genomic DNA of every subset was divided equally among multiple immunoSEQ plates. In replicate PCRs of sorted subsets, approximately 200 ng DNA, about 30,000 T cell genomes, was used. Sequencing was performed with immunoSEQ multiplex PCR; in TCRdb, only in-frame clones are kept and a portion is missing. Among millions of clones, around 90% were seen once, and the ten largest hold roughly 0.15%. Among the donors, all were Caucasian adults who lived in Nashville, Tennessee.

The TCR comes from a man younger than 30 in good health. The chain uses TRBV6-4 and TRBJ2-1; D could derive from TRBD1 or TRBD2 (5 bases each). The sequencing sample was made of naive CD4+ T cells sorted from blood. Indicated subset: CD45RA+ positively selected. The CDR3 protein is CASSVEWGNNEQFF. In nucleotides, the CDR3 is TGTGCCAGCAGTGTGGAGTGGGGGAACAATGAGCAGTTCTTC.